The T cell receptor (beta chain) described here comes from a study of cytomegalovirus exposure and HLA in healthy donors (dated by TCRdb to 2016 to 2017). With respect to the entire study: According to an earlier analysis of a few hundred of the donors, about 179 million T cells yielded over 90 million unique TCR beta sequences and roughly 280 Gb of sequence data. An early release covering about 600 HLA-typed donors comprised about 310 gigabases of sequencing data and tens of millions of unique TCR sequences. Among the roughly 400 genotyped donors, 81% belonged to the genetic ancestry cluster associated with self-reported Caucasian donors. The study aimed to test whether signatures of past pathogen exposure could be identified by cataloging public T cell receptors. The study profiled the T cell repertoires of hundreds of subjects by immunosequencing and related them to cytomegalovirus serostatus. Along with the approximately 620-subject first cohort, a separate validation cohort of over a hundred different subjects was used. To predict cytomegalovirus infection status, the study combined high-throughput TCR immunosequencing, statistical association of individual TCRs with disease status, and machine learning. A later analysis re-analyzed previously published TCR beta repertoires from several hundred donors and added high-resolution HLA genotyping to study TCR occurrence patterns. The later analysis used no new phenotypic data to find candidate immune exposures, relying instead on TCR beta sequences and their occurrence across donors. In an earlier analysis of 587 of the donors, high-throughput TCR beta sequencing was used to judge whether each TCR beta V gene segment behaved as functional or pseudogenic. Donor age, sex, ethnicity and CMV serostatus were collected together with the repertoire data. A later genetic analysis took genome-wide SNP genotypes for about three fifths of the 666 donors and used that subset as a discovery cohort. All discovery cohort repertoires had been generated on a single sequencing platform. HLA typing included class I and class II loci at four-digit resolution. The number of typed donors differed by locus: 629-630 for A, B, C, DRB1 and DQB1; roughly 510 for DQA1; some 610 for DPA1; and some 450 for DPB1. Because of strong linkage in the cohort, roughly 5 DR-DQ haplotypes were treated as single units for association and clustering. Among 300 to 500 genotyped donors of the cohort, an average of around 250,000 unique TCR beta nucleotide sequences was sequenced per donor, of which 15% to 20% were non-productive.

This clone was seen more than once but under ten times. It has no known antigen specificity. No qualities accompany the bases; no much larger clone lies one base away. The CDR3 sequence holds 17 residues, the cysteine and phenylalanine included. Only the CDR3 DNA is retained, 51 bases long and in frame from the first base. Libraries were built with the immunoSEQ multiplex PCR assay. For the multiplex PCR, a mixture combining 60 forward primers for TCR Vbeta segments and 13 reverse primers for TCR Jbeta segments was used. The CDR3 region of rearranged TCR beta genes was amplified from genomic DNA by a multiplex PCR assay. The Illumina HiSeq System was used to sequence the amplified TCR beta libraries as 87-base-pair reads. The study's processing was this. A later analysis counted approximately 84 million unique TCR beta chains across the 670 or so repertoires, and roughly 11 million of these chains were shared by at least two donors. To remove PCR and sequencing errors, raw reads were error-corrected and collapsed into unique sequences using a nearest-neighbor algorithm that merged closely related sequences. V, D and J gene segments were assigned by aligning CDR3 sequences to IMGT reference sequences. For a sequence to be retained, at least a six-nucleotide match to both a V gene segment and a J gene segment was required. A rearrangement was called productive if the CDR3 had no stop codons and remained in frame with V and J, and every other rearrangement was called non-productive. Following IMGT convention, CDR3 was defined as the stretch from the second conserved V-encoded cysteine up to the conserved J-encoded phenylalanine. Sequences without an unambiguous match to a single V gene segment were excluded from the earlier analysis of about 600 of the donors. In an earlier analysis of several hundred of the donors, a V segment was called functional when productive rearrangements were above 56.7%, and segregating when the standard deviation between donors exceeded 5%. A statistical classification framework was developed to diagnose cytomegalovirus status using the catalog of TCR beta chain sequences. V and J gene assignment, in a later analysis, came from comparing TCR nucleotide sequences with IMGT/GENE-DB human TR gene sequences. A later analysis assigned CDR3 sequences and most-parsimonious VDJ recombination scenarios with the TCRdist pipeline. In a later analysis, each TCR beta chain was defined by its CDR3 amino acid sequence together with its V-gene family, and reads without a unique V-gene family were excluded. To address suspected cross-contamination and a sequencing artifact, a later analysis removed approximately 600 highly shared, low-generation-probability nucleotide sequences. In a later analysis, a clonal expansion index was calculated for each public chain from normalized within-repertoire ranks of inferred template counts. A later analysis computed generation probabilities with a VDJ recombination model fitted to out-of-frame rearrangements, and checked the results against IGoR. Hypergeometric tests were used in a later analysis to score TCR-TCR, TCR-HLA and TCR-CMV co-occurrence, with a repertoire-size bias correction applied to the TCR pairs. In a later analysis, false discovery rates were estimated by permuting HLA or CMV assignments 20 times. In a later analysis, co-occurring TCRs were grouped using DBSCAN, with TCRdist sequence similarity added in when clustering inside HLA-allele-positive subsets. For co-occurrence clustering, repertoires with fewer than 30,000 or more than 120,000 public chains were excluded, along with five or six repertoires with anomalous nucleotide sharing. Entries here come from immuneACCESS through TCRdb and include only in-frame sequences with V and J called. Some clones fail to appear in such tables; in the studies checked, an unresolved V gene covers under half of the shortfall, and the cause of the remainder is unknown. The V and J calls and the clone size are those of that table, but D and trimming were determined from the DNA. This sample lists 100,000 to 150,000 clones; about 8.5% were detected once. The biggest ten clones account for under 5.5% of the sample.

The cohort was made up of about 610 healthy bone marrow donors. At the time of sampling, every cohort member was nominally healthy, though immune exposures that went unrecorded were likely present. The donor was CMV seronegative and belonged to the group of over 300 seronegative cohort members. A peripheral blood sample was provided by each donor, and peripheral blood mononuclear cells were used for TCR beta sequencing. The Qiagen DNeasy Blood Extraction Kit was used to extract genomic DNA from the blood cell samples. What the work shows at the level of the full study, not this receptor alone: It was suggested by the authors that the approach could potentially be generalized to other disease states and immunological phenotypes. A later analysis found that HLA-associated TCR beta chains were more clonally expanded and had lower generation probabilities than equally common non-associated chains. Correlated functional status among segregating V segments might reflect linkage disequilibrium, but an unknown experimental factor could not be ruled out. The presence/absence analyses assumed that sequencing depth was roughly uniform across donors, and that assumption may not be true. Because some donors lacked HLA typing at each locus, the association tests relied only on the typed subset. According to a later analysis, most CMV-associated TCR beta chains appeared to be HLA-restricted, and the HLA associations seemed to be driven largely by CMV exposure. An earlier analysis of approximately 570 of the donors showed that most TCR beta V segments appeared in productive rearrangements either about 87% or about 30% of the time, which broadly matched IMGT annotations. Because counts were too low, seventeen rarely observed V segments, including chromosome 9 orphons, were left out of the earlier analysis of approximately 580 of the donors. Specific HLA alleles were associated with roughly 16,000 TCR beta sequences at a false discovery rate of 0.05 in a later analysis. The cohort was sequenced for TCR beta chains only, and without alpha or paired-chain data the features that could be detected were limited. A further reported finding was that TCR beta sequences accurately predicted the HLA-A and HLA-B alleles for most subjects in the first cohort. According to a later analysis, parvovirus B19, influenza, CMV and Epstein-Barr virus appeared linked to several top co-occurrence clusters. A cluster of highly shared sequence variants was judged likely to be a technical artifact of the sequencing pipeline. While some public TCRs were present in many individuals, most TCR sequences turned up only very rarely across donors. A few of the identified cytomegalovirus-associated TCR beta chains were confirmed in vitro to be specific for cytomegalovirus antigens. A later genetic analysis associated a missense DCLRE1C variant with V-gene and J-gene trimming of TCR beta chains, and an independent cohort replicated the association. The classifier was reported to diagnose cytomegalovirus status with high specificity and sensitivity in both the original and validation cohorts. A later genetic analysis reported fewer N-insertions in productive TCRs among donors in an Asian-associated ancestry cluster than the approximately 700-donor mean. In a later analysis, TCR association rates were found to vary across HLA loci, with the most associated TCRs seen for DRB1 alleles and the fewest for HLA-C alleles. Some IMGT-functional V segments, including TRBV6-2 and TRBV6-3, could not be distinguished by the 87-base-pair reads and were therefore excluded. Immune exposure information for the cohort was limited to CMV serostatus. Assigning TCR associations to individual alleles was difficult when HLA alleles, especially DR and DQ, strongly co-occurred. The study gave a list of under 200 TCR beta chains associated with cytomegalovirus.

The TCR originated in a man aged 35 to 55 in good health and CMV-seronegative. The chain employs TRBV21-1 and TRBJ1-5; whether TRBD1, the table's D call, matches the DNA was not checked. TRBV21-1 is a listed pseudogene. The sequencing sample was made of PBMCs. The CDR3 corresponds to CASSNRVGPPRNQPQHF. Here is the DNA: TGTGCCAGTTCTAACAGAGTAGGCCCCCCTCGCAATCAGCCCCAGCATTTT.